This T cell receptor (beta chain) was sequenced in a study of T cells after yellow fever vaccination. Trimming cost V 1 base and J 9 bases; bases outside gene matches: 6. CDR3 length equals 15 residues. The germline V gene has CDR1 SGHTA and CDR2 FQGNSA. Findings and caveats of the study: Primary-vaccination clones mostly resurfaced post-booster (around 95% CD4, approximately 90% CD8). Shared CD4/CD8 clonotypes were a small share, likely from convergent recombination.

They built TCR cDNA with 5'RACE template switching, a step that put in a universal primer site and UMIs. TCRdb re-called the 5' RACE reads through MiXCR, storing one row per CDR3 protein. Of about 340,000 distinct CDR3 sequences in the sample, around 12% were seen once. Regarding this clonotype: Its target is unknown.

This TCR was recovered from a man younger than 35 who received the YFV17D yellow fever vaccine. The chain is built from TRBV7-2 and TRBJ2-1; 10 positions agree with TRBD2. The source material was CD4+ T cells sorted from PBMCs, sampled 15 days after the yellow fever booster vaccination. The CDR3 DNA reads as TGTGCCAGCAGCTTAGAGAGCGGGGGGGCCGCTGAGCAGTTCTTC. Its protein is CASSLESGGAAEQFF.